The entry below describes one TCR beta chain. Which antigen it targets is not known. Qualities for individual bases were not recorded, and no much larger clone is one base off. The data originate from a study of blood T cell repertoires in COVID-19 (dated by TCRdb to 2018 to 2020). Regarding the complete study: The collaborator samples originated in the United States, Italy and Spain and spanned the acute and convalescent phases of COVID-19. The repertoires were made available in a free public database intended to serve as a resource for research on the immune response to SARS-CoV-2. A de-identified subject ID, COVID-19 status, age in years and sex were almost always included in the sample metadata. The samples were drawn from two sources: the first 160 participants of the ongoing ImmuneRACE study, and 950 to 1,500 subjects contributed by 6 global collaborators. HLA class I and class II types, where available, came from metadata supplied by the sample provider rather than from assay-based typing. The material from the prospective study consisted of cDNA or gDNA derived from T cells, B-cell-depleted T cells, or PBMCs. Subjects who had been exposed to COVID-19, were actively infected with it, or had recovered from it provided the deeply sampled blood TCRbeta repertoires that made up the dataset. Results and caveats for the whole study, not just this receptor: Clinical and demographic metadata were provided uncurated, with the amount varying by source and participant.

Collaborating institutions collected whole blood in K2EDTA tubes following their own protocols. Collaborator samples were shipped for TCRbeta analysis as frozen whole blood, isolated PBMCs, or DNA extracted from either sample type. The immunoSEQ Assay, a bias-controlled multiplex PCR, was used to amplify TCRbeta CDR3 regions from genomic DNA. On the authors' methods: Nucleated cell counts per sample were estimated from amplification of reference gene primers within the assay. To quantify the absolute abundance of each unique TCRbeta CDR3 rearrangement, sequence reads were collapsed and filtered. Productive Simpson clonality was computed per sample as the square root of Simpson's diversity index over productive rearrangements. Here the immuneACCESS table is served through TCRdb, limited to in-frame sequences with V and J called. Missing clones are a known gap in these copies; in checked studies unresolved V genes cover under half, and the rest lacks a known reason. That table furnishes V, J and clone size, whereas the DNA furnished D and trimming. The table for this sample lists some 53,000 clones; approximately 84% of them were counted only once. Of the sample, 14% is held by the ten largest clones.

The germline ends are 13 bases apart after V is trimmed by 1 base and J by 3 bases. The germline V gene gives CDR1 as MGHRA and CDR2 as YSYEKL. The CDR3 sequence holds 16 residues, the cysteine and phenylalanine included. Only the CDR3 portion is preserved as DNA: 48 bases, with reading frame beginning at the first base. This TCR was recovered from a man aged 65 to 79 with acute or convalescent COVID-19. In this chain, TRBV4-1 is recombined with TRBJ1-3; TRBD1 is a weak D gene call, 5 bases matching. Sequencing was done on a sample of peripheral blood. The DNA is TGCGCCAGCAGCCAAGCTAACAGGCTTGATGGAAACACCATATATTTT. Its translation reads: CASSQANRLDGNTIYF.